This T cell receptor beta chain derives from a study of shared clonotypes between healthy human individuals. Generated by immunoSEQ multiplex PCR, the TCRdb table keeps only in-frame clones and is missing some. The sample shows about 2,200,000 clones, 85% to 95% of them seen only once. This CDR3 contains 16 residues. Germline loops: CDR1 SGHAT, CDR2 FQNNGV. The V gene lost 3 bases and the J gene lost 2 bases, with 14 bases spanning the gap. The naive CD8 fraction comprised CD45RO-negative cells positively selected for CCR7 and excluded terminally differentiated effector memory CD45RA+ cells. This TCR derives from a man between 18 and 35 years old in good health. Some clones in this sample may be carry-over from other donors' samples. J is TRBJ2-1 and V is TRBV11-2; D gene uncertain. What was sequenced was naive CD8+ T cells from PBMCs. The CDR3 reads CASSLAATYAYNEQFF. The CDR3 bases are TGTGCCAGCAGCTTGGCAGCAACTTATGCCTACAATGAGCAGTTCTTC.